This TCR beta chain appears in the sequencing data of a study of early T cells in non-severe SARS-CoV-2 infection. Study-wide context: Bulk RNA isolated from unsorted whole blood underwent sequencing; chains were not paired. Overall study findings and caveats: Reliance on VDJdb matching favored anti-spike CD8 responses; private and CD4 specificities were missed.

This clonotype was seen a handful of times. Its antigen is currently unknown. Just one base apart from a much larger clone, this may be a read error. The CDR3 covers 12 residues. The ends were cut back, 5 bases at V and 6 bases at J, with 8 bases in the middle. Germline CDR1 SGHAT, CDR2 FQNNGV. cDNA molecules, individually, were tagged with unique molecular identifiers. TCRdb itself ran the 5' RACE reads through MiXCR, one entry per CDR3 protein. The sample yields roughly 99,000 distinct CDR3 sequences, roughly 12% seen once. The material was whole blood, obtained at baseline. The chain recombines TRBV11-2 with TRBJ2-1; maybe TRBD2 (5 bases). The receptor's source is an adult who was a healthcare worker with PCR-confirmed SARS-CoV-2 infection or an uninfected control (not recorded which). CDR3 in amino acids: CASSLARNEQFF. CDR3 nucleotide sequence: TGTGCCAGCAGCCTAGCCCGCAATGAGCAGTTCTTC.